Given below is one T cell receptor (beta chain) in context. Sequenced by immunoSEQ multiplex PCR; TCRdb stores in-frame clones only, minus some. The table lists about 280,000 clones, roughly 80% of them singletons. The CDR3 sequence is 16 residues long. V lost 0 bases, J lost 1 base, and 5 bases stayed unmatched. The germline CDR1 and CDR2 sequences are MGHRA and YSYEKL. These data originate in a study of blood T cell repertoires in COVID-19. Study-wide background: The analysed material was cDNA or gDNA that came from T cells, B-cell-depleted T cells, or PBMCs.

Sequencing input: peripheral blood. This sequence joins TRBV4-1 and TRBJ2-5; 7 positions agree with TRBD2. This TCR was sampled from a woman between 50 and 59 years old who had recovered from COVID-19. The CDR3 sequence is CASSQDPGGPQETQYF. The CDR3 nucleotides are TGCGCCAGCAGCCAAGATCCGGGGGGTCCCCAAGAGACCCAGTACTTC.